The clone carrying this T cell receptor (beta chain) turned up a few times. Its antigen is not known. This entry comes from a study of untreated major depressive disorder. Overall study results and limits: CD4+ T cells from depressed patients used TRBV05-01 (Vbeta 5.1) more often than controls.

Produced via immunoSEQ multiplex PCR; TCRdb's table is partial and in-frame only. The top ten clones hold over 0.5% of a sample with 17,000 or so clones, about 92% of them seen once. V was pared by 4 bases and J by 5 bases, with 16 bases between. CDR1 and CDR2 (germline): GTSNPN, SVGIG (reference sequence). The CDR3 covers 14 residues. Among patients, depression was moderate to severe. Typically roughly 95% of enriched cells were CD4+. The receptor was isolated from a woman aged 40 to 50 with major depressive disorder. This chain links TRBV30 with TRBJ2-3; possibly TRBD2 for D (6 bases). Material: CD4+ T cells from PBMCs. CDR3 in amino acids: CAWTVGRGKDTQYF. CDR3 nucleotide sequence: TGTGCCTGGACCGTCGGGCGGGGCAAAGATACGCAGTATTTT.